The clone carrying this TCR beta chain was found many times. Antigen unknown. Here immunoSEQ multiplex PCR was the method, and the copy in TCRdb shows in-frame clones only, minus some. The repertoire holds 55,000 to 60,000 clones, roughly 54% seen once, with 20% to 30% in the top ten. The data were taken from a study of cytotoxic CD8 clonotypes in ibrutinib-treated CLL. As for the study in general: Specimens for response were gathered following a median approximately 12 months of therapy, spanning 6 to 36. Study results and limitations: Measured clonality at baseline was greater than in age-matched healthy donors and tracked with circulating CD8+ T-cell counts.

The authors obtained around 1.8 micrograms of genomic DNA from cryopreserved PBMCs for TCR beta libraries. CDR3 length: 13 residues. Germline loops: CDR1 SGHVS, CDR2 FNYEAQ. V lost 1 base and J 12 bases, leaving 13 bases between the germline ends. This receptor was taken from a human donor with chronic lymphocytic leukemia. The chain couples TRBV7-6 to TRBJ2-1; no firm D call. Here the sequenced sample was PBMCs, taken at disease progression, from a patient treated with ibrutinib. The CDR3 protein is CASSLGEASPQFF. CDR3 bases: TGTGCCAGCAGCTTAGGTGAGGCCTCTCCGCAGTTCTTC.